A single sample gave rise to the 21 T cell receptor beta chains below, sequenced in a study of T cell responses to AZD1222 COVID-19 vaccine. Some clones are missing from TCRdb's copy, which holds only in-frame ones; the method was immunoSEQ multiplex PCR. The sample carries 95,000 to 150,000 clones, just over 90% recorded once. The source material was peripheral blood, sampled 28 days after the second AZD1222 dose. The receptor set was obtained from an adult who received the AZD1222 COVID-19 vaccine.

V gene TRBV5-6 combines with J gene TRBJ1-2, with 9 bases lining up with TRBD1. J lost 5 bases, V lost 4 bases, and 12 bases had no gene match. Germline V gene lookup returns CDR1 SGHDT and CDR2 YYEEEE. The CDR3 has 16 residues. This CDR3 is CASSDTRDRAWYGYTF. In DNA, the CDR3 is TGTGCCAGCAGCGACACCCGGGACAGGGCTTGGTATGGCTACACCTTC.

The chain uses TRBV29-1 and TRBJ1-4, with 11 bases aligning to TRBD1. Germline CDR1 SQVTM, CDR2 ANQGSEA. CDR3 length: 14 residues. V lost 7 bases and J lost 7; bases outside the gene matches: 8. CDR3: CSAKDRGRAEKLFF. The CDR3 nucleotides read TGCAGCGCCAAGGACAGGGGGCGCGCTGAAAAACTGTTTTTT.

The CDR3 DNA reads as TGTGCCAGCAGCATCGGACCGCCTAGCAATCAGCCCCAGCATTTT. This translates into CASSIGPPSNQPQHF. The V call is TRBV6-5, the J call TRBJ1-5; no definite D call. Trimming took 6 bases from V and 0 from J, leaving 12 bases between them. The CDR3 sequence is 15 residues long. Germline V gene lookup returns CDR1 MNHEY and CDR2 SVGAGI.

This clone was seen just once. The chain's CDR3 is CASSLASGGIHEQYF. CDR3 nucleotide sequence: TGTGCCAGCAGCTTAGCTAGCGGGGGAATCCACGAGCAGTACTTC. The V and J genes are TRBV7-2 and TRBJ2-7; TRBD2 matches at 9 bases. Germline loops: CDR1 SGHTA, CDR2 FQGNSA. This CDR3 spans 15 amino acids. The trim removed 0 bases at V and 5 bases at J, leaving 5 bases unmatched.

V usage is TRBV18 and J usage is TRBJ1-2, with D perhaps TRBD1 (5 bases). The V gene lost 5 bases and the J gene lost 4 bases, with 17 bases spanning the gap. Looked up from germline, CDR1 is KGHSH and CDR2 is LQKENI. This CDR3 has 15 residues. CDR3 protein: CASSERRGGTYGYTF. The CDR3 DNA is TGTGCCAGCTCAGAGAGAAGGGGAGGGACCTATGGCTACACCTTC.

The gene calls are TRBV19 and TRBJ1-1, with 7 bases matching TRBD1. The germline CDR1 and CDR2 sequences are LNHDA and SQIVND (reference sequence). J was trimmed by 6 bases and V by 8 bases; bases with no gene match: 9. The CDR3 consists of 13 residues. The DNA of the CDR3 is TGTGCCAGTGGCCACCAGGGGGGTCCTGAAGCTTTCTTT. Translating it yields CASGHQGGPEAFF.

The table lists this clone with a count of one. The chain uses TRBV4-3 and TRBJ2-3; possible D gene TRBD2, 5 bases. The length of the CDR3 is 13 residues. CDR1 and CDR2 from the germline V gene are LGHNA and YSLEER. The germline V and J ends were trimmed by 8 bases and 2 bases, with 11 bases remaining between them. As DNA, the CDR3 is TGCGCCAGCTCCACGGGGTTCACAGATACGCAGTATTTT. As protein: CASSTGFTDTQYF.

The chain combines TRBV10-3 with TRBJ2-1, with D perhaps TRBD2 (5 bases). Germline assignment: CDR1 ENHRY and CDR2 SYGVKD. There are 15 residues in the CDR3. Trimming removed 2 bases from V and 10 bases from J, with 18 bases in between. DNA for the CDR3: TGTGCCATCAGTGAGATTATAACGGGGATTCGGGAGCAGTTCTTC. Protein: CAISEIITGIREQFF.

This chain uses TRBV3-1 (or the pseudogene TRBV3-2) with TRBJ1-4; D is undetermined. CDR3 size: 13 residues. With 1 base removed from V and 15 bases from J, the gap between germline ends came to 15 bases. CDR1 and CDR2 (germline): LGHDT, YNNKEL (reference sequence). The CDR3 DNA reads as TGTGCCAGCAGCCAAGGGCAACTAATGGCCTTGTTTTTT. This translates into CASSQGQLMALFF.

The chain employs TRBV3-1 (or the pseudogene TRBV3-2) and TRBJ2-1; D unclear. The CDR3 has 16 amino acids. The V end was cut by 4 bases, the J end by 6 bases, with 19 bases between. Germline CDR1 and CDR2: LGHDT and YNNKEL (reference sequence). DNA of the CDR3: TGTGCCAGCAGCCCCCGTCCCGCGGCCCGCTTCAATGAGCAGTTCTTC. Protein product: CASSPRPAARFNEQFF.

This clone was recorded once. The chain has TRBV7-9 and TRBJ2-3; tentatively, D is TRBD1 (6 bases). The germline V and J ends were trimmed by 1 base and 6 bases, with 11 bases remaining between them. This CDR3 contains 14 residues. Germline CDR1 SEHNR, CDR2 FQNEAQ (reference sequence). CDR3 protein: CASSLGQGWDTQYF. CDR3 DNA: TGTGCCAGCAGCTTAGGGCAGGGGTGGGATACGCAGTATTTT.

This clone was seen a single time. This rearrangement joins TRBV28 to TRBJ1-2; a possible D gene is TRBD1 (6 bases). The CDR3 runs 15 residues. Trimming removed 6 bases from V and 3 bases from J, with 17 bases in between. Germline CDR1 and CDR2: MDHEN and SYDVKM. The DNA for the CDR3 is TGTGCCAGCAGACCGGGACACCACTTAGACTATGGCTACACCTTC. Protein: CASRPGHHLDYGYTF.

The chain has TRBV5-1 and TRBJ2-6; D gene ambiguous. Germline V gene sequence: CDR1 SGHRS, CDR2 YFSETQ. The ends were cut back, 0 bases at V and 0 bases at J, with 13 bases in the middle. The CDR3 extends over 18 amino acids. The CDR3 reads CASSLGVPGSSGANVLTF. CDR3 DNA sequence: TGCGCCAGCAGCTTGGGTGTCCCAGGTAGCTCTGGGGCCAACGTCCTGACTTTC.

This rearrangement joins TRBV7-9 to TRBJ1-4; TRBD1 is a possible D gene (6 bases). Trimming stripped 2 bases from V and 11 bases from J, with 15 bases between. This CDR3 comprises 14 residues. Germline CDR1 SEHNR, CDR2 FQNEAQ (reference sequence). As DNA, the CDR3 is TGTGCCAGCAGCTTACCAACAGGGCGGTCCAAACTGTTTTTT. Protein sequence: CASSLPTGRSKLFF.

This rearrangement joins TRBV3-1 (or the pseudogene TRBV3-2) to TRBJ2-5; perhaps TRBD2 as D (5 bases). V dropped 0 bases and J dropped 4 bases, with 21 bases sitting between them. CDR1 LGHDT and CDR2 YNNKEL come from the germline V gene (reference sequence). This CDR3 has 18 amino acids. The CDR3 DNA reads TGTGCCAGCAGCCAAGATCGGGTTCGGAGCGGCCGAGGAGAGACCCAGTACTTC. It specifies CASSQDRVRSGRGETQYF.

The rearrangement joins TRBV6-8 to TRBJ2-2; 9 nucleotides match TRBD2. Germline-derived CDR1 and CDR2 are MNHGY and SAAAGT. The CDR3 sequence is 18 residues long. The trim removed 6 bases at V and 5 bases at J, leaving 16 bases unmatched. The CDR3 DNA is TGTGCCAGCAGCCCGATTAACCCCAGCGGGAGGAGGACCGGGGAGCTGTTTTTT. This codes for CASSPINPSGRRTGELFF.

This chain links TRBV6-1 with TRBJ1-2; D remains ambiguous. Germline assignment: CDR1 MNHNS and CDR2 SASEGT. This CDR3 has 14 amino acids. V lost 3 bases, J lost 4 bases, and 12 bases lay in between. The CDR3 spells CASSDDLDGYGYTF. CDR3 coding DNA: TGTGCCAGCAGTGACGACCTAGACGGCTATGGCTACACCTTC.

J is TRBJ1-5 and V is TRBV14; the D is unclear. The germline gives CDR1 SGHDN, CDR2 FVKESK. The CDR3 totals 11 residues. V was trimmed by 4 bases and J by 10 bases, leaving 8 bases between them. Written as DNA, the CDR3 is TGTGCCAGCAGCCTTCAAGTACCCCAGCATTTT. Protein sequence: CASSLQVPQHF.

The chain is built from TRBV29-1 and TRBJ1-5, with 9 positions matching TRBD1. This CDR3 is built from 13 residues. Losses at the gene ends were 8 bases for V and 2 bases for J; bases not matched to a gene: 4. Germline V CDR1 and CDR2: SQVTM, ANQGSEA. DNA of the CDR3: TGCAGCATTTGGACAGGGGGCAATCAGCCCCAGCATTTT. This encodes CSIWTGGNQPQHF.

The chain carries TRBV6-1 and TRBJ1-1; no definite D call. V lost 2 bases and J lost 3, with 10 bases in between. The CDR3 spans 14 residues. Germline V lookup: CDR1 MNHNS, CDR2 SASEGT. The CDR3 sequence is CASSEPVKYTEAFF. DNA of the CDR3: TGTGCCAGCAGTGAACCAGTAAAATACACTGAAGCTTTCTTT.

The rearrangement joins TRBV11-1 to TRBJ2-2; no firm D call. The germline V and J ends were trimmed by 5 bases and 2 bases, with 9 bases remaining between them. CDR3 length: 14 residues. From germline, CDR1 is SGHAT and CDR2 FQDESV (reference sequence). The CDR3 protein is CASSPSLNTGELFF. The DNA of the CDR3 is TGTGCCAGCAGCCCTTCGTTAAACACCGGGGAGCTGTTTTTT.